The subject of this entry is one T cell receptor beta chain. This sample stems from a study of blood T cell repertoires in COVID-19. On the study more broadly: Samples of COVID-19 (acute and convalescent) were obtained from the United States, Italy and Spain. Nucleic acid was either cDNA or gDNA, and it came from T cells, B-cell-depleted T cells, or PBMCs.

As handled by the study authors: Reference gene primer amplification gave estimated nucleated cell counts. Libraries were prepared by immunoSEQ multiplex PCR; TCRdb keeps only in-frame clonotypes and omits some of them. V and J calls and clone size are those listed in that table; D and trimming were worked out from the DNA. This sample has hundreds of thousands of clones; approximately 86% occur once, and the top ten carry 13%. V was trimmed by 2 bases and J by 1 base, leaving 14 bases between them. Germline lookup yields CDR1 SGHTA and CDR2 FQGNSA. CDR3 length: 16 residues. Seattle's cohort entered during active infection and was followed longitudinally.

This clonotype originated in a woman between 65 and 79 years old with COVID-19, enrolled during active disease. The rearrangement joins TRBV7-2 to TRBJ2-5; TRBD2 is a possible D gene (5 bases). The sequenced sample consisted of peripheral blood. As DNA, the CDR3 is TGTGCCAGCAGCTTACGACTGAACGAGGGCCAAGAGACCCAGTACTTC. This encodes CASSLRLNEGQETQYF.